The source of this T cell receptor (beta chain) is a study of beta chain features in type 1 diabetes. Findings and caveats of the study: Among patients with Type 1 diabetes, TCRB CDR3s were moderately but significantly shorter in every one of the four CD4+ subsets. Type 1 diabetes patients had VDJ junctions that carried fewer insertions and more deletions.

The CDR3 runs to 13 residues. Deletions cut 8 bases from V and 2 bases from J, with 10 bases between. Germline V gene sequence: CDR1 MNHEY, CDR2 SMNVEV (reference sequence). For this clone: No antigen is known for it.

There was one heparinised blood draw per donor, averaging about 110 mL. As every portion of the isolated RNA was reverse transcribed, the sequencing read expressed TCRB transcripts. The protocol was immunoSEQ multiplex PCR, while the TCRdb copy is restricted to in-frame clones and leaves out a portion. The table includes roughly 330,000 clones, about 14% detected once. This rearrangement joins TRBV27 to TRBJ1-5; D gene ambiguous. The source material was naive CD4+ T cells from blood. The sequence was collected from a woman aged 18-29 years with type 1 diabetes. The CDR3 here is CASSRGGNQPQHF. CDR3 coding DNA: TGTGCCAGCTCGCGGGGTGGCAATCAGCCCCAGCATTTT.